This T cell receptor (beta chain) was captured in a study of blood T cell repertoires in COVID-19. Overall study: Material from acute and convalescent COVID-19 was sourced from the United States, Italy and Spain. PBMCs, B-cell-depleted T cells, or T cells provided the cDNA or gDNA that made up the material.

As processed by the authors: Reference gene primer amplification yielded estimated nucleated cell counts. Profiled with immunoSEQ multiplex PCR; TCRdb holds only in-frame clones, not every one. That table gives V, J and clone size, and the DNA gave D and trimming. Counted here are 150,000 or so clones, about 90% occurring once; the ten biggest clones make up 0.55%. In germline, CDR1 is MNHEY, CDR2 SVGAGI. V gave up 2 bases and J gave up 3 bases; unmatched junction bases: 6. The CDR3 extends over 16 amino acids. The chain is built from TRBV6-5 and TRBJ1-2; 10 bases fit TRBD1. The receptor was derived from a man aged 45-65 years with acute or convalescent COVID-19. The sequencing sample was made of peripheral blood. The CDR3 region is CASSYVIGQGDYGYTF. The CDR3 DNA reads as TGTGCCAGCAGTTACGTTATTGGACAGGGGGACTATGGCTACACCTTC.